This T cell receptor beta chain stems from a study of early T cells in non-severe SARS-CoV-2 infection. At the level of the study: Sequenced bulk RNA came from whole blood that was unsorted, and chains were unpaired. Study-wide points: Comparison of clonotypes with VDJdb favored anti-spike CD8 responses while missing private and CD4 specificities.

Individual cDNA molecules were tagged with unique molecular identifiers, the study reported. TCRdb itself ran the 5' RACE reads through MiXCR, one entry per CDR3 protein. The sample includes some 61,000 distinct CDR3 sequences, roughly a tenth seen only once; the top ten take roughly 4.8%. The CDR3 has 11 residues. Germline V CDR1 and CDR2: SGHDT, YYEEEE. The V and J ends lost 0 bases and 5 bases respectively, with 2 bases between them. As to this clonotype: Its antigen is still unknown.

The sample consisted of whole blood. This sequence joins TRBV5-6 and TRBJ2-5; D not certain. The clonotype comes from an adult who was a healthcare worker with PCR-confirmed SARS-CoV-2 infection or an uninfected control (not recorded which). The CDR3 DNA reads as TGTGCCAGCAGCTTGGCTGAGACCCAGTACTTC. As protein: CASSLAETQYF.